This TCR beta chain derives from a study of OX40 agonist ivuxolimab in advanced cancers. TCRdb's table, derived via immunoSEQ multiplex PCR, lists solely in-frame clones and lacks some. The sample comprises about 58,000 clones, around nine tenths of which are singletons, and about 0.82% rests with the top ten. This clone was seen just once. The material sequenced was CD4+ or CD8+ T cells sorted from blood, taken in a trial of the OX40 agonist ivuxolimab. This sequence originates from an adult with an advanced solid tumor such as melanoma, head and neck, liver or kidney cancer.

The DNA for the CDR3 is TGTGCCAGCAGCTTAGCGCCGGGGACGAACTCTGGAAACACCATATATTTT. Its protein product is CASSLAPGTNSGNTIYF. The gene calls are TRBV7-9 and TRBJ1-3, with D maybe TRBD1 (5 bases). Per germline, CDR1 SEHNR and CDR2 FQNEAQ (reference sequence). This CDR3 has 17 amino acids. V was shortened by 0 bases and J by 0 bases, with 12 bases between the two germline ends.